A single sample is the source of the 5 T cell receptor beta chains below, sequenced in a study of blood T cell repertoires in COVID-19. Clones were read by immunoSEQ multiplex PCR, and TCRdb kept only the in-frame ones, dropping some. The sample lists some 160,000 clones, around 90% occurring once. The material sequenced was peripheral blood. The receptors shown here come from a woman older than 75 with COVID-19, enrolled during active disease.

The chain recombines TRBV27 with TRBJ1-1, with a tentative D call TRBD1 (6 bases). The germline gives CDR1 MNHEY, CDR2 SMNVEV (reference sequence). CDR3 length: 15 residues. V lost 2 bases, J lost 0 bases, and 10 bases lay in between. The CDR3 protein is CASSLQGQMNTEAFF. CDR3 coding DNA: TGTGCCAGCAGTTTACAAGGACAGATGAACACTGAAGCTTTCTTT.

The table lists this clone with a count of one. This rearrangement joins TRBV28 to TRBJ1-2; TRBD1 aligns across 8 bases. The CDR3 contains 14 residues. Germline-derived CDR1 and CDR2 are MDHEN and SYDVKM. V shed 6 bases and J 7 bases; nucleotides not matched to a gene: 10. The CDR3 DNA follows: TGTGCCAGCAGCCGCTCGGACAGGGCGGGTGGCTACACCTTC. Translation gives CASSRSDRAGGYTF.

The chain combines TRBV4-3 with TRBJ1-2, with no clear D. Germline values: CDR1 LGHNA, CDR2 YSLEER. Trimming pared 1 base from V and 0 bases from J, leaving 9 bases between. The CDR3 covers 15 residues. The CDR3 is CASSQVQASNYGYTF. CDR3 DNA: TGCGCCAGCAGCCAAGTGCAGGCTTCTAACTATGGCTACACCTTC.

The rearrangement links TRBV6-1 to TRBJ1-1; perhaps TRBD1 as D (5 bases). Germline loops: CDR1 MNHNS, CDR2 SASEGT. V was trimmed by 2 bases and J by 4 bases, leaving 8 bases between them. The CDR3 has 13 amino acids. The CDR3 sequence is CASSEPQGTEAFF. For the CDR3, the DNA is TGTGCCAGCAGTGAACCCCAGGGCACTGAAGCTTTCTTT.

The V call is TRBV7-8, the J call TRBJ1-4, with a tentative D call TRBD1 (6 bases). V gave up 5 bases and J gave up 0 bases, with 13 bases separating them. The CDR3 is 16 amino acids. Germline V CDR1 and CDR2: SGHVS, FQNEAQ. Here the CDR3 reads CASSLGEGATNEKLFF. For the CDR3, the DNA is TGTGCCAGCAGCCTAGGAGAGGGGGCAACTAATGAAAAACTGTTTTTT.